One sample yielded the 22 T cell receptor beta chains listed below, sequenced in a study of T cells in Graves' hyperthyroidism and ophthalmopathy. Amplification of TCR beta CDR3 regions was performed using RNA transcripts as template. The TCR CDR3 was amplified in a first-round RT-PCR using the HTBI primer set. TCRdb re-called the multiplex PCR reads through MiXCR, storing one row per CDR3 protein. The sample carries fewer than 700,000 distinct CDR3 sequences, roughly 17% recorded once. The sequenced sample was blood. The receptors derive from a woman in her thirties with Graves' hyperthyroidism.

This clonotype has more than one count but fewer than ten. It may be a read error: a sequence one base away is much more abundant. The chain carries TRBV2 and TRBJ2-1; D gene ambiguous. V lost 2 bases and J 9 bases, leaving 8 bases between the germline ends. From germline, CDR1 is SNHLY and CDR2 FYNNEI. There are 12 residues in the CDR3. The CDR3 coding sequence is TGTGCCAGCAGTGAAAGTTTCAGTGAGCAGTTCTTC. Translation: CASSESFSEQFF.

The sample holds many counts of this clonotype. V and J are TRBV28 and TRBJ2-7, with TRBD2 identical over 16 bases. Germline CDR1 MDHEN, CDR2 SYDVKM. The CDR3 length is 18 residues. With V trimmed by 4 bases and J by 4 bases, 10 bases remained unmatched. The CDR3 reads CASSCAGLAGGLGYEQYF. Here the CDR3 DNA reads TGTGCCAGCAGTTGTGCGGGACTAGCGGGAGGGCTGGGTTACGAGCAGTACTTC.

This clonotype has only one observation. A much bigger clone sits one base away, suggesting this may be a read error. The chain combines TRBV2 with TRBJ2-7, with TRBD2 matching over 13 bases. The CDR3 loop spans 14 amino acids. Looked up from germline, CDR1 is SNHLY and CDR2 is FYNNEI. The CDR3 region is CASRLPGLAGKQHF. The CDR3 nucleotides read TGTGCCAGCAGACTTCCGGGACTAGCGGGAAAGCAGCACTTC.

This clonotype was seen ten or more times. The genes are TRBV7-2 and TRBJ2-5; TRBD2 agrees at 9 bases. Trimming cost V 2 bases and J 4 bases; bases outside gene matches: 8. CDR3 length equals 16 residues. CDR1 and CDR2 (germline): SGHTA, FQGNSA. The CDR3 region has the DNA TGTGCCAGCAGCTTAAGCTCGCTAGCGGGAAGAGAGACCCAGTACTTC. The encoded protein is CASSLSSLAGRETQYF.

In its sample, this clonotype was seen many times. The genes are TRBV20-1 and TRBJ1-1; 8 positions agree with TRBD1. The V gene's germline CDR1 is DFQATT and CDR2 SNEGSKA (reference sequence). The CDR3 runs 15 residues. After removal of 2 bases from V and 5 bases from J, the junction contained 10 bases not matched to a gene. The DNA for the CDR3 is TGCAGTGCTAGACCGCGAGGACAGGGTCGGACTGAAGCTTTCTTT. Its protein is CSARPRGQGRTEAFF.

The chain links TRBV2 to TRBJ1-1; 9 bases fit TRBD1. The CDR3 runs to 13 residues. Per the germline V gene, CDR1 is SNHLY and CDR2 is FYNNEI. With 7 bases clipped from V and 6 bases from J, the junction kept 6 bases outside the gene matches. CDR3 loop: CASKDRGGPEAFF. CDR3 nucleotides: TGTGCCAGCAAGGACAGGGGAGGACCTGAAGCTTTCTTT.

This clonotype was seen more than once but under ten times. This rearrangement joins TRBV27 to TRBJ1-2, with D maybe TRBD1 (5 bases). The V gene's germline CDR1 is MNHEY and CDR2 SMNVEV (reference sequence). V dropped 6 bases and J dropped 4 bases, with 12 bases sitting between them. There are 13 residues in the CDR3. The CDR3 DNA sequence: TGTGCCAGCAGCTCCGTGGGGGGCTATGGCTACACCTTC. This gives the protein CASSSVGGYGYTF.

This clonotype was seen a handful of times. This rearrangement joins TRBV9 to TRBJ2-7; TRBD2 matches 10 bases. The CDR3 is made up of 14 amino acids. The junction had 6 bases not matched to a gene; V was cut back by 4 bases and J by 5 bases. Germline V gene sequence: CDR1 SGDLS, CDR2 YYNGEE. The CDR3: CASSPSGSTDEQYF. CDR3 nucleotides: TGTGCCAGCAGCCCTAGCGGGAGCACAGACGAGCAGTACTTC.

This clonotype was recorded at least ten times. The gene calls are TRBV28 and TRBJ1-5, with 8 bases matching TRBD1. Per germline, CDR1 MDHEN and CDR2 SYDVKM. J gave up 5 bases and V 4 bases, and 7 bases lay outside the gene matches. This CDR3 region has 15 residues. The CDR3 DNA follows: TGTGCCAGCAGTTGGGGCAGGGGGCGAGATCAGCCCCAGCATTTT. It is translated as CASSWGRGRDQPQHF.

This clonotype was counted at least ten times. The chain couples TRBV2 to TRBJ2-1; a weak D match, TRBD2 (6 bases). The CDR3 runs 11 residues. Trimming cost V 8 bases and J 4 bases, with 6 bases left between them. Looked up from germline, CDR1 is SNHLY and CDR2 is FYNNEI. The CDR3, as DNA: TGTGCCAGCGCGGGATACAATGAGCAGTTCTTC. It codes for CASAGYNEQFF.

This clonotype was seen ten or more times. The chain couples TRBV25-1 to TRBJ2-7, with D uncertain. This CDR3 spans 11 amino acids. Germline V gene data show CDR1 as MGHDK and CDR2 as SYGVNS. Trimming pared 6 bases from V and 9 bases from J, leaving 12 bases between. Here the CDR3 reads CASRTQLRQYF. DNA for the CDR3: TGTGCCAGCAGGACCCAACTTAGGCAGTACTTC.

This clonotype was recorded a few times. This chain joins TRBV19 and TRBJ2-7; 8 nucleotides align to TRBD2. Germline V gene sequence: CDR1 LNHDA, CDR2 SQIVND (reference sequence). V gave up 6 bases and J gave up 4 bases; unmatched junction bases: 8. The CDR3 consists of 14 residues. CDR3 coding DNA: TGTGCCAGTAGCACCTTAGCGGGATTTTACGAGCAGTACTTC. Translating gives CASSTLAGFYEQYF.

This clonotype appeared a few times. The chain combines TRBV9 with TRBJ2-3; 10 bases align to TRBD2. The junction had 1 base not matched to a gene; V was cut back by 0 bases and J by 0 bases. Germline V gene data show CDR1 as SGDLS and CDR2 as YYNGEE. This CDR3 contains 16 residues. For the CDR3, the DNA is TGTGCCAGCAGCGTAGCGACTAGCGGGAGCACAGATACGCAGTATTTT. This encodes CASSVATSGSTDTQYF.

This clonotype was seen repeatedly, ten times or more. The rearrangement joins TRBV11-2 to TRBJ2-3; D possibly corresponds to TRBD2 (6 bases). Germline CDR1 reads SGHAT; CDR2 reads FQNNGV. The V gene lost 0 bases and the J gene lost 6 bases, with 13 bases spanning the gap. This CDR3 is 15 amino acids long. This chain's CDR3 is CASSLDGRGWDTQYF. The CDR3 DNA reads TGTGCCAGCAGCTTAGACGGGAGAGGTTGGGATACGCAGTATTTT.

Details on this clonotype: One end of the junction is discordant with germline, which a read error may explain. This sequence joins TRBV18 and TRBJ2-7; 9 bases align to TRBD1. The CDR3 is made up of 15 amino acids. CDR1 and CDR2 from the germline V gene are KGHSH and LQKENI. CDR3 coding DNA: TGTGCCAACTCACCCGCAGTACAGGGGGCGGGAGAGCAGTACTTC. It yields the protein CANSPAVQGAGEQYF.

This clonotype was counted ten times or more. This chain links TRBV28 with TRBJ2-1, with 10 bases identical to TRBD2. Germline V gene sequence: CDR1 MDHEN, CDR2 SYDVKM. Trimming removed 7 bases from V and 5 bases from J; junction bases left unmatched: 20. The CDR3 runs to 19 residues. CDR3 nucleotide sequence: TGTGCCAGCACCTCTCTCGGGCTAGCGGGAGATTTTCATCACAATGAGCAGTTCTTC. Its protein is CASTSLGLAGDFHHNEQFF.

This clonotype was counted at least ten times. The chain recombines TRBV5-1 with TRBJ2-7; no reliable D call. V was shortened by 2 bases and J by 2 bases, with 14 bases between the two germline ends. CDR3 length equals 15 residues. CDR1 is SGHRS and CDR2 is YFSETQ in the germline V gene. The CDR3 DNA sequence: TGCGCCAGCAGCTTATACTCCTCACAAACCTACGAGCAGTACTTC. The encoded protein is CASSLYSSQTYEQYF.

The chain links TRBV11-3 to TRBJ2-7; the D is unclear. Between the trimmed V and J ends, which lost 4 bases and 3 bases, there was a span of 7 bases. CDR3 length: 12 residues. Germline lookup yields CDR1 SGHNT and CDR2 YENEEA. The CDR3 DNA follows: TGTGCCAGCAGCTCCCAGTTCTACGAGCAGTACTTC. Its translation is CASSSQFYEQYF. Supplemented by reference TRBV11-3 and TRBJ2-7, the full variable domain reads EAGVVQSPRYKIIEKKQPVAFWCNPISGHNTLYWYLQNLGQGPELLIRYENEEAVDDSQLPKDRFSAERLKGVDSTLKIQPAELGDSAVYLCASSSQFYEQYFGPGTRLTVT.

The chain uses TRBV20-1 and TRBJ1-2; D not resolved. This CDR3 is 13 amino acids long. V lost 2 bases to trimming and J lost 3 bases, with 10 bases between them. Looked up from germline, CDR1 is DFQATT and CDR2 is SNEGSKA (reference sequence). CDR3 nucleotide sequence: TGCAGTGCTAGAAGGGCCAGCCACTATGGCTACACCTTC. Protein: CSARRASHYGYTF.

About this clonotype itself: This may stem from a read error, because a much larger clone lies one nucleotide away. The chain links TRBV3-1 to TRBJ2-1; 7 nucleotides align to TRBD2. The CDR3 consists of 16 residues. Trimming cost V 1 base and J 4 bases; bases outside gene matches: 7. CDR1 is LGHDT, CDR2 YNNKEL, per germline (reference sequence). The CDR3 loop is CASSQGKPAGYNEQFF. CDR3 sequence (DNA): TGTGCCAGCAGCCAAGGGAAACCAGCGGGGTACAATGAGCAGTTCTTC.

This clonotype was seen a single time. A much more abundant neighbour one base away suggests this may be a read error. V and J are TRBV6-2 or TRBV6-3 and TRBJ1-5; no reliable D call. The germline V gene encodes CDR1 MNHEY and CDR2 SVGEGT. The length of the CDR3 is 20 residues. The ends were cut back, 8 bases at V and 0 bases at J, with 29 bases in the middle. DNA of the CDR3: TGTGCCAGCGCCACCCAAAGCGCGTACGCCGGGAGGGCTAGCAATCAGCCCCAGCATTTT. Translated: CASATQSAYAGRASNQPQHF.

Comments on this clonotype: This could be a read error, since a much larger clone is one nucleotide away. The chain couples TRBV29-1 to TRBJ2-3; 7 nucleotides align to TRBD1. This CDR3 is built from 13 residues. CDR1 and CDR2 (germline): SQVTM, ANQGSEA. The CDR3 region is CSVESGRTGTQYF. CDR3 coding DNA: TGCAGCGTTGAATCGGGAAGGACAGGTACGCAGTATTTT.